This record looks at one T cell receptor beta chain sequence and its context. Its antigen remains unidentified. No base-level quality is on record; no much larger clone is a single base apart. These data come from a study of cytomegalovirus exposure and HLA in healthy donors (dated by TCRdb to about 2017). Study-wide context: According to an earlier analysis of several hundred of the donors, 150 million to 200 million T cells yielded 100 million or so unique TCR beta sequences and 276 Gb of sequence data. An early release that covered approximately 600 HLA-typed donors contained approximately 300 gigabases of sequencing data and around 80 million unique TCR sequences. The genetic ancestry cluster associated with self-reported Caucasian donors included around four fifths of the roughly 400 genotyped donors. The aim of the study was to test whether cataloging public T cell receptors could identify signatures of past pathogen exposure. The study profiled the T cell repertoires of 500 to 800 subjects by immunosequencing and related them to cytomegalovirus serostatus. In addition to the first cohort of approximately 650 subjects, a separate validation cohort of 100 to 150 different subjects was used. To predict cytomegalovirus infection status, the study brought together high-throughput TCR immunosequencing, statistical association of individual TCRs with disease status, and machine learning. A later analysis re-examined previously published TCR beta repertoires from roughly 720 donors and added high-resolution HLA genotyping to investigate patterns of TCR occurrence. In the later analysis, no new phenotypic data were used to find candidate immune exposures; instead, reliance was placed on TCR beta sequences and their occurrence across donors. An earlier analysis of approximately 500 of the donors applied high-throughput TCR beta sequencing to assess whether each TCR beta V gene segment acted as functional or pseudogenic. Donor age, sex, ethnicity and CMV serostatus were compiled together with the repertoire data. In a later genetic analysis, genome-wide SNP genotypes for about 55% of the roughly 670 donors were used, and that subset was treated as a discovery cohort. All discovery cohort repertoires had been generated using a single sequencing platform. HLA typing included class I and class II loci at four-digit resolution. Typing coverage varied by locus: roughly 629-640 donors for A, B, C, DRB1 and DQB1; approximately 520 for DQA1; over 600 for DPA1; roughly 470 for DPB1. Because of strong linkage in the cohort, roughly five DR-DQ haplotypes were treated as single units for association and clustering. Among under 450 genotyped donors of the cohort, an average of around 240,000 unique TCR beta nucleotide sequences were sequenced per donor, roughly 20% of them non-productive.

What the authors observed across the whole study: In a later genetic analysis, fewer N-insertions in productive TCRs were reported among donors in an Asian-associated ancestry cluster than the roughly 640-donor mean. Strong co-occurrence of HLA alleles, especially DR and DQ, made assigning TCR associations to individual alleles difficult. About 17 rarely observed V segments, including chromosome 9 orphons, were excluded from the earlier analysis of some 590 of the donors because counts were too low. An association between a missense DCLRE1C variant and V-gene and J-gene trimming of TCR beta chains was found in a later genetic analysis and replicated in an independent cohort. While some public TCRs were present in many individuals, most TCR sequences turned up only very rarely across donors. Some IMGT-functional V segments, including TRBV6-2 and TRBV6-3, could not be told apart with the 87-base-pair reads, so those segments were excluded. The classifier was reported to diagnose cytomegalovirus status with high specificity and sensitivity in both the original and validation cohorts. In an earlier analysis of some 500 of the donors, most TCR beta V segments appeared in productive rearrangements about 87% or about 30% of the time, broadly matching IMGT annotations. Most CMV-associated TCR beta chains appeared to be HLA-restricted in a later analysis, and the HLA associations seemed to be driven largely by CMV exposure. Three of the identified cytomegalovirus-associated TCR beta chains were confirmed in vitro to be specific for cytomegalovirus antigens. The authors suggested that the approach could potentially be generalized to other disease states and immunological phenotypes. Because some donors lacked HLA typing at each locus, the association tests relied only on the typed subset. A cluster of highly shared sequence variants was judged likely to represent a technical artifact of the sequencing pipeline. This cohort had only TCR beta chains sequenced, and the lack of alpha or paired-chain data limited which features could be detected. For the cohort, immune exposure information was limited to CMV serostatus. In a later analysis, HLA-associated TCR beta chains were found to be more clonally expanded and to have lower generation probabilities than equally common non-associated chains. A further reported finding was that TCR beta sequences accurately predicted the HLA-A and HLA-B alleles for most subjects in the first cohort. Linkage disequilibrium might explain the correlated functional status among segregating V segments, but an unknown experimental factor could not be excluded. A later analysis found that TCR association rates varied across HLA loci, with DRB1 alleles showing the most associated TCRs and HLA-C alleles the fewest. Presence/absence analyses assumed roughly uniform sequencing depth across donors, an assumption that may not hold. The study gave a list of roughly 150 TCR beta chains associated with cytomegalovirus. In a later analysis, over 15,000 TCR beta sequences were associated with specific HLA alleles at a false discovery rate of 0.05. A later analysis reported that several top co-occurrence clusters appeared linked to parvovirus B19, influenza, CMV and Epstein-Barr virus.

The cohort was made up of 666 healthy bone marrow donors. At the time of sampling, every cohort member was nominally healthy, though immune exposures that went unrecorded were likely present. The donor was CMV seronegative and belonged to the group of over 300 seronegative cohort members. Every donor gave a peripheral blood sample, and the peripheral blood mononuclear cells from that sample were used for TCR beta sequencing. The Qiagen DNeasy Blood Extraction Kit was used to extract genomic DNA from the blood cell samples. Receptor amplification or capture employed the immunoSEQ multiplex PCR assay. The multiplex PCR relied on a mix of 60 forward primers for TCR Vbeta segments and 13 reverse primers for TCR Jbeta segments. A multiplex PCR assay on genomic DNA amplified the CDR3 region of rearranged TCR beta genes. Amplified TCR beta libraries were sequenced as 87-base-pair reads on the Illumina HiSeq System. Processing in the source paper ran as follows. In a later analysis, 77 million or so unique TCR beta chains were counted across the roughly 670 repertoires, and about 10 million of these chains were shared by at least two donors. A nearest-neighbor algorithm error-corrected the raw reads and collapsed the reads into unique sequences, merging closely related sequences to remove PCR and sequencing errors. Alignment of CDR3 sequences to IMGT reference sequences was used to assign V, D and J gene segments. For a sequence to be retained, a match of at least six nucleotides was required to both a V gene segment and a J gene segment. Rearrangements were classified as productive when the CDR3 lacked stop codons and remained in frame with V and J, and all other rearrangements were classified as non-productive. CDR3 was defined according to IMGT convention as the region running from the second conserved V-encoded cysteine to the conserved J-encoded phenylalanine. The earlier analysis of about 530 of the donors excluded any sequence lacking an unambiguous match to a single V gene segment. An earlier analysis of almost 600 of the donors classified V segments as functional when productive rearrangements were above 56.7% and as segregating when the standard deviation between donors was above 5%. A statistical classification framework was built to diagnose cytomegalovirus status from the catalog of TCR beta chain sequences. V and J gene assignment, in a later analysis, came from comparing TCR nucleotide sequences with IMGT/GENE-DB human TR gene sequences. A later analysis assigned CDR3 sequences and most-parsimonious VDJ recombination scenarios with the TCRdist pipeline. In a later analysis, every TCR beta chain was defined by the combination of its CDR3 amino acid sequence and its V-gene family, and reads without a unique V-gene family were dropped. As a way to deal with suspected cross-contamination and a sequencing artifact, a later analysis dropped hundreds of nucleotide sequences that were highly shared and had low generation probability. In a later analysis, a clonal expansion index for each public chain was calculated from normalized within-repertoire ranks of inferred template counts. Generation probabilities in a later analysis came from a VDJ recombination model fitted to out-of-frame rearrangements, and those results were checked against IGoR. In a later analysis, TCR-TCR, TCR-HLA and TCR-CMV co-occurrence was scored with hypergeometric tests, and a repertoire-size bias correction was applied to TCR pairs. False discovery rates were estimated in a later analysis by permuting HLA or CMV assignments 20 times. In a later analysis, co-occurring TCRs were grouped using DBSCAN, with TCRdist sequence similarity added in when clustering inside HLA-allele-positive subsets. Co-occurrence clustering excluded repertoires with fewer than 30,000 or more than 120,000 public chains, plus five with anomalous nucleotide sharing. The immuneACCESS repertoire file appears here via TCRdb, limited to in-frame rearrangements. These files lack a portion of the clones; in checked studies, under half of the deficit traces to unresolved V genes, and the cause of the others is not known. That table is the source of V, J and clone size, and D and trimming were worked out from the DNA. The sample table holds about 180,000 clones, of which roughly 75% were seen once. Of the sample, 1.5% to 2% falls within the top ten clones.

The trim is 1 base for V and 2 bases for J, with a gap of 5 bases between the germline ends. CDR1 and CDR2 are read off the germline V gene (reference sequence) as LNHNV and YYDKDF. The CDR3 covers 13 residues, taking in both the cysteine and the phenylalanine. Only the CDR3 portion is preserved as DNA: 39 bases, with reading frame beginning at the first base. The sequence is built from TRBV15 and TRBJ1-1, with the D gene not clear enough to name. Sequenced input: PBMCs. The TCR sequence derives from a woman younger than 45 in good health and CMV-seronegative. The sequenced DNA is TGTGCCACCAGCAGAGCTTCCAACACTGAAGCTTTCTTT. The translation is CATSRASNTEAFF.